The present T cell receptor beta chain was sequenced within a study of cytomegalovirus exposure and HLA in healthy donors. Study findings and constraints: Apparent HLA restriction characterized most CMV-associated TCR beta chains in a later analysis. 16,951 TCR beta sequences were associated with HLA alleles at 0.05 false discovery rate in a later analysis. Later on, an analysis found that several of the most significant clusters appeared to be linked to common viral pathogens, which included parvovirus B19.

Concerning this clone itself: Its target is not known.

Everyone who donated was a healthy bone marrow donor. 13 Jbeta primers and 60 Vbeta primers were used for the PCR. TCRdb keeps only in-frame clones here, not all; method: immunoSEQ multiplex PCR. The repertoire holds around 90,000 clones, with 81% as singletons. This CDR3 is 14 amino acids long. The V and J ends lost 3 bases and 3 bases respectively, with 12 bases between them. The germline gives CDR1 SGHRS, CDR2 YFSETQ. The sequence was obtained from a human donor in good health. Sequenced material: PBMCs. This chain uses TRBV5-1 with TRBJ1-1; D is possibly TRBD1 (6 bases). CDR3 protein: CASSWGPGDTEAFF. The CDR3 DNA reads as TGCGCCAGCAGCTGGGGGCCCGGGGACACTGAAGCTTTCTTT.